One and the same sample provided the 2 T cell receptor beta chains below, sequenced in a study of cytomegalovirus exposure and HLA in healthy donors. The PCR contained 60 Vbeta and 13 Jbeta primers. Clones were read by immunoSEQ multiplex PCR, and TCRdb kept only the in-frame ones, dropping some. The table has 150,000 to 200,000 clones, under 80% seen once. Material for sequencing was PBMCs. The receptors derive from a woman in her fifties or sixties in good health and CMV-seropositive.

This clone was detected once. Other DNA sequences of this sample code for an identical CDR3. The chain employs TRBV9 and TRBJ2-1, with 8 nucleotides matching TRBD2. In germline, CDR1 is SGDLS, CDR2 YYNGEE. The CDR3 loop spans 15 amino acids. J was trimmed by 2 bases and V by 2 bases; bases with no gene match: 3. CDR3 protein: CASSVDGGAYNEQFF. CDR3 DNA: TGTGCCAGCAGCGTGGACGGGGGGGCCTACAATGAGCAGTTCTTC.

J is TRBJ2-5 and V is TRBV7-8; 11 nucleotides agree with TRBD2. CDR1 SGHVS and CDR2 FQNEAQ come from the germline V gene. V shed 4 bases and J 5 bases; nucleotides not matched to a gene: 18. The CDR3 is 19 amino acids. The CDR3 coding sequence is TGTGCCAGCAGCTCCACCTTGGGACTAGCGGTTCCCCGAGGGGAGACCCAGTACTTC. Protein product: CASSSTLGLAVPRGETQYF.